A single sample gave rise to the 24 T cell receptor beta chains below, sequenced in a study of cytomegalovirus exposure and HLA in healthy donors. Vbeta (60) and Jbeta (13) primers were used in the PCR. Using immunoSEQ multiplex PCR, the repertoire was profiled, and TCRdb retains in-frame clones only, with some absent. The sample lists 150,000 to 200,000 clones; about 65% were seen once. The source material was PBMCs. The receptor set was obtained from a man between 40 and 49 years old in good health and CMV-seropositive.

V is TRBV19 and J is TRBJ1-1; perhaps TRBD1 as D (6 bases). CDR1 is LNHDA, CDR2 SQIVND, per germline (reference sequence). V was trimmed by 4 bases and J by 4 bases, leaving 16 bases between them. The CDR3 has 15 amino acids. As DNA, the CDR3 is TGTGCCAGTAGTAGCGGAAAGACAGGAGGCACTGAAGCTTTCTTT. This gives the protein CASSSGKTGGTEAFF.

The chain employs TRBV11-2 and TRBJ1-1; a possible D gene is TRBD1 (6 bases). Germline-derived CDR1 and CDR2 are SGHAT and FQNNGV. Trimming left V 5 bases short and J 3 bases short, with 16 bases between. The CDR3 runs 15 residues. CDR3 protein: CASSAGQFTHTEAFF. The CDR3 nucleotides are TGTGCCAGCAGCGCCGGACAGTTCACCCACACTGAAGCTTTCTTT.

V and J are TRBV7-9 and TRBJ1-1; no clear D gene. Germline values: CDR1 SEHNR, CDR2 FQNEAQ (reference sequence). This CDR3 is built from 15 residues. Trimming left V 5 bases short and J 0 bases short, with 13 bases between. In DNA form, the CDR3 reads TGTGCCAGCAGCCGACCGACCGACATGAACACTGAAGCTTTCTTT. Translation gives CASSRPTDMNTEAFF. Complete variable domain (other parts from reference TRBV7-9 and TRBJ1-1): DTGVSQNPRHKITKRGQNVTFRCDPISEHNRLYWYRQTLGQGPEFLTYFQNEAQLEKSRLLSDRFSAERPKGSFSTLEIQRTEQGDSAMYLCASSRPTDMNTEAFFGQGTRLTVV.

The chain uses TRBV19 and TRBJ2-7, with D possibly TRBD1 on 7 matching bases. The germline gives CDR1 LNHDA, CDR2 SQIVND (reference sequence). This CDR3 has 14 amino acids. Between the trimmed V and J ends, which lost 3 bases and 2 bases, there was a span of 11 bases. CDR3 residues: CASSISRGAYEQYF. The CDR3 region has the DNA TGTGCCAGTAGTATTTCCAGGGGGGCCTACGAGCAGTACTTC.

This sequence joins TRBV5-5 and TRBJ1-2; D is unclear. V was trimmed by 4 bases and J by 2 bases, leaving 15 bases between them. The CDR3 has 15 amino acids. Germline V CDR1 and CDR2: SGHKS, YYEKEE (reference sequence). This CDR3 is CASSHTLSGNYGYTF. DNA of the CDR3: TGTGCCAGCAGCCATACCCTGTCCGGGAACTATGGCTACACCTTC.

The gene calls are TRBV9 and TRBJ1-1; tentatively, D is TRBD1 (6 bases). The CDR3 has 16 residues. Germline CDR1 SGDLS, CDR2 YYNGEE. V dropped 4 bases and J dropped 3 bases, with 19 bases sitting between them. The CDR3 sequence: CASSLPGGTTDTEAFF. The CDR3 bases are TGTGCCAGCAGCCTCCCCGGGGGGACAACCGACACTGAAGCTTTCTTT.

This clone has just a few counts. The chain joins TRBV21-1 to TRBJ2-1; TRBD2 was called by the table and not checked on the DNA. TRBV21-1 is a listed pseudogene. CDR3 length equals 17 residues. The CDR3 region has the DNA TGTGCCAGCGGTCAGGGGAAGGACGGGGGGGCCGAGAATGAGCAGTTCTTC. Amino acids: CASGQGKDGGAENEQFF.

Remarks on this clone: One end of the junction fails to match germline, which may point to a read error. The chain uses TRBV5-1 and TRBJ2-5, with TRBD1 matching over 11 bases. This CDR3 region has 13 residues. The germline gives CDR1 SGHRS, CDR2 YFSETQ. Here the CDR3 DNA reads TGCGCCAGCAGTTTGGACAGGGGGCGAGAGCAGTACTTC. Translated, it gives CASSLDRGREQYF.

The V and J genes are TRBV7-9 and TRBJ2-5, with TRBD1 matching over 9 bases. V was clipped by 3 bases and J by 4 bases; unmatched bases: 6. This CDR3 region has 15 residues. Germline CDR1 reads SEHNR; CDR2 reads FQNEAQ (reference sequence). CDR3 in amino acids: CASSLRTGVVETQYF. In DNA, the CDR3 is TGTGCCAGCAGCTTGAGGACAGGGGTGGTAGAGACCCAGTACTTC.

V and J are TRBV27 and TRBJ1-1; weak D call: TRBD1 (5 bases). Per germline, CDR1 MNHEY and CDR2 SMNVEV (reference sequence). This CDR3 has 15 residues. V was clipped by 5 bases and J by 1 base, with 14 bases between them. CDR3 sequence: CASSIVGHTNTEAFF. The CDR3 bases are TGTGCCAGCAGTATCGTGGGGCATACGAACACTGAAGCTTTCTTT.

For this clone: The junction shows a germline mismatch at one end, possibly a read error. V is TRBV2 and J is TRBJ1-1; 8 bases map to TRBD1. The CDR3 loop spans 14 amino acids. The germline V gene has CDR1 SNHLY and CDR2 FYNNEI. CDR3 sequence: CTSSYQGARTEAFF. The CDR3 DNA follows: TGTACCAGCAGCTACCAGGGGGCGCGGACTGAAGCTTTCTTT.

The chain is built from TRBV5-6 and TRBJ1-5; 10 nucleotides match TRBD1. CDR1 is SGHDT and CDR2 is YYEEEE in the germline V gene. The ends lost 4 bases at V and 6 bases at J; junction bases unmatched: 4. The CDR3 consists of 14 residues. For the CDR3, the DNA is TGTGCCAGCAGCCGACAGGGGGCAGGTCAGCCCCAGCATTTT. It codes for CASSRQGAGQPQHF.

The CDR3 nucleotides read TGTGCCAGCACTCCCCGCCAGGGCAATCAGCCCCAGCATTTT. Translated, it gives CASTPRQGNQPQHF. The chain uses TRBV2 and TRBJ1-5, with no clear D. V was pared by 7 bases and J by 2 bases, with 12 bases between. The CDR3 spans 14 residues. Per germline, CDR1 SNHLY and CDR2 FYNNEI. Variable domain in full (rest from reference TRBV2 and TRBJ1-5): EPEVTQTPSHQVTQMGQEVILRCVPISNHLYFYWYRQILGQKVEFLVSFYNNEISEKSEIFDDQFSVERPDGSNFTLKIRSTKLEDSAMYFCASTPRQGNQPQHFGDGTRLSIL.

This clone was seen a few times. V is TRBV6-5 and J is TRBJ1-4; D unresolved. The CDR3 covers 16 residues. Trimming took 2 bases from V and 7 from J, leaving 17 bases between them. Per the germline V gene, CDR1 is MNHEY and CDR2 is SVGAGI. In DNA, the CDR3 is TGTGCCAGCAGTTACACTCCCGGGTCTAGCGGTGAAAAACTGTTTTTT. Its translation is CASSYTPGSSGEKLFF.

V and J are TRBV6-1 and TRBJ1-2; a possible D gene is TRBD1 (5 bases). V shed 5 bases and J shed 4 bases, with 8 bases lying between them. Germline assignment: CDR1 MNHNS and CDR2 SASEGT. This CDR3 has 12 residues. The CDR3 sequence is CASSTGGYGYTF. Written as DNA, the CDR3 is TGTGCCAGCAGTACGGGGGGCTATGGCTACACCTTC.

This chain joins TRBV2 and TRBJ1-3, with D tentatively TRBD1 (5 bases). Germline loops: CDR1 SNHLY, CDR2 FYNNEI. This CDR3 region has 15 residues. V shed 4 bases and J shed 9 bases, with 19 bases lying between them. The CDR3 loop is CASSGTGIAGSTIYF. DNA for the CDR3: TGTGCCAGCAGTGGAACAGGCATCGCTGGATCCACCATATATTTT. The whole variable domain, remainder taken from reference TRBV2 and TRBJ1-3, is EPEVTQTPSHQVTQMGQEVILRCVPISNHLYFYWYRQILGQKVEFLVSFYNNEISEKSEIFDDQFSVERPDGSNFTLKIRSTKLEDSAMYFCASSGTGIAGSTIYFGEGSWLTVV.

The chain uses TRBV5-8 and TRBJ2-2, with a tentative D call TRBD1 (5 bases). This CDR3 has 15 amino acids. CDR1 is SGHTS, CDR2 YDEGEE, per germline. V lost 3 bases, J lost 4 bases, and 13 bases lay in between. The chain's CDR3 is CASSWVQGLTGELFF. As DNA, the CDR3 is TGTGCCAGCAGCTGGGTGCAGGGCCTCACCGGGGAGCTGTTTTTT.

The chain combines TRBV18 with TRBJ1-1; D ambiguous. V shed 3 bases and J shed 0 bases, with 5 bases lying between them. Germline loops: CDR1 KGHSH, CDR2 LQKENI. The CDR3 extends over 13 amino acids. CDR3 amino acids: CASSPQMNTEAFF. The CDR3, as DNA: TGTGCCAGCTCACCTCAGATGAACACTGAAGCTTTCTTT.

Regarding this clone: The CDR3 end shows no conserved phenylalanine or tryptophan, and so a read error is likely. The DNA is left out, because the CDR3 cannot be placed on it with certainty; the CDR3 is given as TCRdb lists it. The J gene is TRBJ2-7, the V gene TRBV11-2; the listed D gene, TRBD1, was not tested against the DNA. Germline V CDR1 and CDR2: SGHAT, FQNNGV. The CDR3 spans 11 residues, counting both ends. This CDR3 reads CASSSDTGTEL.

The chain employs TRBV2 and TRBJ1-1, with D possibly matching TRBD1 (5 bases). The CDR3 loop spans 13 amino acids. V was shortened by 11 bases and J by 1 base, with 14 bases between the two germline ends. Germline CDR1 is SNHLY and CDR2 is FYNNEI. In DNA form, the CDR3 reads TGTGCCGTCAAGGTCGGGGGGAACACTGAAGCTTTCTTT. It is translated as CAVKVGGNTEAFF.

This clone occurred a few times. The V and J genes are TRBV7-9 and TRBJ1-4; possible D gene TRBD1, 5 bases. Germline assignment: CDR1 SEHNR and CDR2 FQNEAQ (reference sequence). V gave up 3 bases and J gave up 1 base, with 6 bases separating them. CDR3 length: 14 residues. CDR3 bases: TGTGCCAGCAGCTTGCAGGGAACTAATGAAAAACTGTTTTTT. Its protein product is CASSLQGTNEKLFF.

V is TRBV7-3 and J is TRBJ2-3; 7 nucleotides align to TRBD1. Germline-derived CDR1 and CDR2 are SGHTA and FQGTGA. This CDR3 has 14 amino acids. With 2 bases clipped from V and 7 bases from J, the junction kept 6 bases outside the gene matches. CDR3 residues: CASSLGDSHHTQYF. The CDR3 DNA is TGTGCCAGCAGCTTAGGGGACAGCCACCATACGCAGTATTTT.

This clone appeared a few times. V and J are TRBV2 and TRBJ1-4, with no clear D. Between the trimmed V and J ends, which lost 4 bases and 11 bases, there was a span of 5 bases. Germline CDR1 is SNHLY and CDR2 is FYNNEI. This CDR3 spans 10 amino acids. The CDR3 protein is CASSGGKLFF. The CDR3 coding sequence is TGTGCCAGCAGTGGCGGCAAACTGTTTTTT. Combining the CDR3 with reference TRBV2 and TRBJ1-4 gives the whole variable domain EPEVTQTPSHQVTQMGQEVILRCVPISNHLYFYWYRQILGQKVEFLVSFYNNEISEKSEIFDDQFSVERPDGSNFTLKIRSTKLEDSAMYFCASSGGKLFFGSGTQLSVL.

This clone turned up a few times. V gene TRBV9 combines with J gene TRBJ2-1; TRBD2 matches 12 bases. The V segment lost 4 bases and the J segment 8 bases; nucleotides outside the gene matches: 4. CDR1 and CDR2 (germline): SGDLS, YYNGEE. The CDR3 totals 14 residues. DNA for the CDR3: TGTGCCAGCAGCATCCTAGCGGGGGGGGATGAGCAGTTCTTC. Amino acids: CASSILAGGDEQFF.